This T cell receptor beta chain came from a study of human T cells and chemical hapten exposure. The wider study: Mainly, slight library volume differences in the pool made TCR yields vary. Overall study results and limits: TCRs whose frequency exceeded 1 in 1000 remained the same following DPC sensitization. Versus controls, significantly more large CDR3 similarity clusters arose from expanded TCRs.

Original processing methods: A per-sample median of around 91,000 TCRs was observed, with counts ranging from roughly 20,000 to 750,000. TCRdb reprocessed the RACE reads with MiXCR, giving one entry per CDR3 protein. The V and J calls reflect TCRdb's pipeline rather than the authors' work. The sample lists roughly 380,000 distinct CDR3 sequences; 4.8% were seen once. This clonotype came up many times. Its antigen is as yet unknown. The time point is: patch test 1, 2 weeks after DPC sensitization. The treatment was: therapeutic diphenylcyclopropenone sensitization with weekly scalp DPC. V lost 6 bases and J 2 bases, leaving 10 bases between the germline ends. The CDR3 contains 13 residues. The germline CDR1 and CDR2 sequences are SGHRS and YFSETQ.

The starting material was whole blood, obtained in connection with sensitization to the hapten diphenylcyclopropenone (DPC). V and J are TRBV5-1 and TRBJ2-3; D unresolved. The source is a woman between 45 and 60 years old with alopecia areata. Some clones in this sample may be carry-over from other donors' samples. This CDR3 reads CASTPVNTDTQYF. The CDR3 nucleotides read TGCGCCAGCACCCCCGTTAACACAGATACGCAGTATTTT.